The entry below describes one TCR beta chain. Antigen: not known. Trimming pared 6 bases from V and 3 bases from J, leaving 23 bases between. The germline V gene encodes CDR1 MDHEN and CDR2 SYDVKM. The CDR3 loop spans 17 amino acids. The data originate from a study of T cell responses to AZD1222 COVID-19 vaccine. Sequenced by immunoSEQ multiplex PCR; TCRdb stores in-frame clones only, minus some. The top ten clones hold 6% to 8.5% of a sample with approximately 200,000 clones, 70% to 90% of them seen once. Study-wide results and caveats: With two AZD1222 doses given, Spike-specific TCR breadth and depth both rose. Reports indicate that nearly half of spike-specific TCRs are directed at unmutated variant regions.

The sequence was obtained from an adult in good health. The sample was peripheral blood, taken on day 0 of AZD1222 vaccination. The chain joins TRBV28 to TRBJ1-2; D call uncertain. The CDR3 DNA sequence: TGTGCCAGCAGACCTTCGGGAAGGGTATCGAGAGACTATGGCTACACCTTC. Residues: CASRPSGRVSRDYGYTF.